This T cell receptor beta chain was recovered during a study of OX40 agonist ivuxolimab in advanced cancers. Study-level points and caveats: Within 6 weeks, CD4+ and CD8+ blood T cells expanded clonally at 0.1 to 3.0 mg/kg. Some of the nonresponding patients also showed low levels of normalized T-cell clonal expansion.

Profiling relied on immunoSEQ multiplex PCR, and the TCRdb table lists in-frame clones only, not all of them. This sample has tens of thousands of clones, with 88% found just once. Points on this clone: The antigen is unknown.

The V gene's germline CDR1 is LNHDA and CDR2 SQIVND (reference sequence). V lost 5 bases to trimming and J lost 0 bases, with 13 bases between them. CDR3 size: 15 residues. The V gene is TRBV19, the J gene TRBJ1-1, with D unresolved. The source was CD4+ or CD8+ T cells sorted from blood, collected in a trial of the OX40 agonist ivuxolimab. This clonotype originated in an adult with an advanced solid tumor such as melanoma, head and neck, liver or kidney cancer. Written as DNA, the CDR3 is TGTGCCAGTAGTCCCCGCGGAGGTATGAACACTGAAGCTTTCTTT. This translates into CASSPRGGMNTEAFF.